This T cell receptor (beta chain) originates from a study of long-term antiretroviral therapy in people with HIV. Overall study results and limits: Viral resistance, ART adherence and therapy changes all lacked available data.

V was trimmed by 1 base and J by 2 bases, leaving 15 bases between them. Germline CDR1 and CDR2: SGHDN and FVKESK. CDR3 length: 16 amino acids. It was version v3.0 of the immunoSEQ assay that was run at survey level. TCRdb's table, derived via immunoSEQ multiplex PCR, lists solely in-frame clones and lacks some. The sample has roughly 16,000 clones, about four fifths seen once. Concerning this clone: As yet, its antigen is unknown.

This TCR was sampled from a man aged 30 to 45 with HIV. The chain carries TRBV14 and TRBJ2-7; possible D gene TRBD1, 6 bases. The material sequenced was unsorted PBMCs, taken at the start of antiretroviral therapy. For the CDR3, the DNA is TGTGCCAGCAGCCAAGCCTTCGGGACATACACCTACGAGCAGTACTTC. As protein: CASSQAFGTYTYEQYF.